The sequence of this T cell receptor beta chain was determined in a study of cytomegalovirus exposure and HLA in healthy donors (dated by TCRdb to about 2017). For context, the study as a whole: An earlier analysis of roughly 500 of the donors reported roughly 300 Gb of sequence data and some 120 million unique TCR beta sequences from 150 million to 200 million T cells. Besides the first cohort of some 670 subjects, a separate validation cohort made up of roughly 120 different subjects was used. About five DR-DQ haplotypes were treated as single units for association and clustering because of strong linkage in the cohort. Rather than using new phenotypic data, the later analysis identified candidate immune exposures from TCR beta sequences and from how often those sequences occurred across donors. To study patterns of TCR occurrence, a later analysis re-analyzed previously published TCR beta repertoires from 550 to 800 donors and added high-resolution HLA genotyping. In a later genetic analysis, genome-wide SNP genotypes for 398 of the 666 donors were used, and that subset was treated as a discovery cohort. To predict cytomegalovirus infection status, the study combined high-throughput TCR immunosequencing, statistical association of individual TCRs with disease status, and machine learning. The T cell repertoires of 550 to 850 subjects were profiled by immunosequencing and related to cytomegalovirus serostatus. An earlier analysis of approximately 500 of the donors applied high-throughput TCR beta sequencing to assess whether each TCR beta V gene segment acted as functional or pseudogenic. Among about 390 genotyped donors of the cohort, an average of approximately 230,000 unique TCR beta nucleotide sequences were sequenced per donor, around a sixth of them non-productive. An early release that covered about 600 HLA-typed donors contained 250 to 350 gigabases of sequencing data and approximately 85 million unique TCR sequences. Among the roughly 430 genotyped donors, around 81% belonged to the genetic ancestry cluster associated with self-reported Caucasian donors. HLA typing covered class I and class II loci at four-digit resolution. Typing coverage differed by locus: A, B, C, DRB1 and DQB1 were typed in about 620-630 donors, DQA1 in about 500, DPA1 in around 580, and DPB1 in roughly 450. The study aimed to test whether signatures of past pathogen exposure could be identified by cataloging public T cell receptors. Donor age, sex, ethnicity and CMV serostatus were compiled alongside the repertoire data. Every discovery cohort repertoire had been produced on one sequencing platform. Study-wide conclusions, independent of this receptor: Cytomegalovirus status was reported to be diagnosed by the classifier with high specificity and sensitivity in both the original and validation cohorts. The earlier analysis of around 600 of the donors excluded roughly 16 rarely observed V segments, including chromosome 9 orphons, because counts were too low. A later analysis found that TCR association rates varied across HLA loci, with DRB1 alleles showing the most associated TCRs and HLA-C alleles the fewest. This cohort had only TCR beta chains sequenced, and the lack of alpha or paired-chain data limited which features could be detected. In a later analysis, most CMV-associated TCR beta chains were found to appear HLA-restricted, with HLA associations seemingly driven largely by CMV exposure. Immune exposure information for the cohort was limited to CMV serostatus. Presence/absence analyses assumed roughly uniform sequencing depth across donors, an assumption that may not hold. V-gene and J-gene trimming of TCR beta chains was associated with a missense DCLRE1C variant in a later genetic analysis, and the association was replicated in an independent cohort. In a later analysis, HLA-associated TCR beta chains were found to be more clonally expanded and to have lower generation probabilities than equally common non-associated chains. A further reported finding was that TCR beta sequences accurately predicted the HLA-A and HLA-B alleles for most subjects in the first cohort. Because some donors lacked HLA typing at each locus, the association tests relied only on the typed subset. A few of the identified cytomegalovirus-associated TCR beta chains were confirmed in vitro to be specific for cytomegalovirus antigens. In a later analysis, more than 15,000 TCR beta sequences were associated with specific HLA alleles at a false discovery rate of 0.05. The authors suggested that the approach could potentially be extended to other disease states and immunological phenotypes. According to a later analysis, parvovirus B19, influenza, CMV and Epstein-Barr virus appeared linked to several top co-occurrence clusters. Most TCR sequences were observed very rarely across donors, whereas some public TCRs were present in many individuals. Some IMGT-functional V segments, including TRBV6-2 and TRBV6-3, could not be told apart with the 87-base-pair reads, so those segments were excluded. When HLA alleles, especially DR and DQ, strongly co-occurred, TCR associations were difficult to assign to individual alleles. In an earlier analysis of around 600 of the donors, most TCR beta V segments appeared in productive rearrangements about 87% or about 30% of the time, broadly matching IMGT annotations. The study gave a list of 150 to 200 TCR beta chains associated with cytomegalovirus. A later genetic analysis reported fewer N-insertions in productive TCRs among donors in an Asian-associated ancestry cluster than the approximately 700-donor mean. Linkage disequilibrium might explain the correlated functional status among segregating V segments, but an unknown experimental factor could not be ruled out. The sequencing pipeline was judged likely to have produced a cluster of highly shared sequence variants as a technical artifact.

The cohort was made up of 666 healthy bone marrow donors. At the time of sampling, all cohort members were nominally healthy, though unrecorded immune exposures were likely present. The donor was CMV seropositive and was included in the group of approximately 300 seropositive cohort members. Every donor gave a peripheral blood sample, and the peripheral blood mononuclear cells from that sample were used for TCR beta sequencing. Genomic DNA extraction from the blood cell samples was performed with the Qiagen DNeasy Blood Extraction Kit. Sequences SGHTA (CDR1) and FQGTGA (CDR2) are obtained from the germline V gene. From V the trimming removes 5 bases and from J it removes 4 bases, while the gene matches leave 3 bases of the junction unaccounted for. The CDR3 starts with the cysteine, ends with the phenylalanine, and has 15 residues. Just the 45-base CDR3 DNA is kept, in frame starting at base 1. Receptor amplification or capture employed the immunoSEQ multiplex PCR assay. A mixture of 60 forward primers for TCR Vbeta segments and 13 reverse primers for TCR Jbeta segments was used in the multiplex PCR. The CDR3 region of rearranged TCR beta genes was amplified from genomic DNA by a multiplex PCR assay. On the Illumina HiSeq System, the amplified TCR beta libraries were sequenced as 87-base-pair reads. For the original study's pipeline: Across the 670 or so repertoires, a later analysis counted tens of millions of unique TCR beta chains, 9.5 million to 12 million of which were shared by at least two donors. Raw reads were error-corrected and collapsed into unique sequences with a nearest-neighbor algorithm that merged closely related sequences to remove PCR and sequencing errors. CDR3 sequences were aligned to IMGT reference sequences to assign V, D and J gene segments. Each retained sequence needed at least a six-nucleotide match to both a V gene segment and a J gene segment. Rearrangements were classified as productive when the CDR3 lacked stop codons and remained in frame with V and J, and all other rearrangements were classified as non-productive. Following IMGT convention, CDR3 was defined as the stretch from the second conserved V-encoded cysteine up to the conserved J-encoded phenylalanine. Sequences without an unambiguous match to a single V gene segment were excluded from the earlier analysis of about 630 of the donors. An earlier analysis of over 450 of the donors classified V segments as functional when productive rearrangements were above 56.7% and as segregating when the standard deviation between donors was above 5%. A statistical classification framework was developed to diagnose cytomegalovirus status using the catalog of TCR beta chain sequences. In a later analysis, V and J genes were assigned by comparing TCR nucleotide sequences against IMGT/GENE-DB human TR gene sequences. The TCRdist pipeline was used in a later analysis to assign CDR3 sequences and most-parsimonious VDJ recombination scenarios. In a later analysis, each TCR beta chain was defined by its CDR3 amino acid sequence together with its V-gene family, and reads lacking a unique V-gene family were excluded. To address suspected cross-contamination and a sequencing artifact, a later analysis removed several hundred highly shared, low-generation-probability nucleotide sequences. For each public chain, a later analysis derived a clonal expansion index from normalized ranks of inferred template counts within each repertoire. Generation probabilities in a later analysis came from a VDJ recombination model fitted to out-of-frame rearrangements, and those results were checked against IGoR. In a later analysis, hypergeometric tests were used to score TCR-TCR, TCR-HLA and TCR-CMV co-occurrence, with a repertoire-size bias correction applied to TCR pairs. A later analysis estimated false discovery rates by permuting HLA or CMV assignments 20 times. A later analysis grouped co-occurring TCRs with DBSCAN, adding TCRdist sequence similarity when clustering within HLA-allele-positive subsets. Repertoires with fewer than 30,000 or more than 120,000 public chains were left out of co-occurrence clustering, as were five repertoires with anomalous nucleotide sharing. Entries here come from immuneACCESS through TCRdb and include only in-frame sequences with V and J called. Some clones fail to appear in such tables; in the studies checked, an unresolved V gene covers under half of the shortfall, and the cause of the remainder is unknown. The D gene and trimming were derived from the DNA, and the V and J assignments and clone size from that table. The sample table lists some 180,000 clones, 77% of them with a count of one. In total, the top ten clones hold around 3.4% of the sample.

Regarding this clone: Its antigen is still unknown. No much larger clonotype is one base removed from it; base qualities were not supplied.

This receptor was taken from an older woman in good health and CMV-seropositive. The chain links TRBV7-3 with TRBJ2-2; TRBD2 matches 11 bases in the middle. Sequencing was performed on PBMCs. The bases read TGTGCCAGCAGCCCCCTAGCGGGAGGCACCGGGGAGCTGTTTTTT. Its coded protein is CASSPLAGGTGELFF.